The clone carrying this TCR beta chain showed up just a few times. It was with unique molecular identifiers that the TCRbeta library was prepared. TCRdb reprocessed the PCR reads with MiXCR, giving one entry per CDR3 protein. The sample carries a few hundred thousand distinct CDR3 sequences, 13% recorded once. The data are from a study of T-cell reconstitution after alpha-beta-depleted transplantation in children. The sample in question was PBMCs, obtained from the stem cell graft. The clonotype was recovered from a human donor who donated a stem cell graft to a child with Fanconi anemia.

CDR3: CASSSQGGSGANVLTF. Here the CDR3 DNA reads TGTGCCAGCAGTTCCCAGGGCGGCTCTGGGGCCAACGTCCTGACTTTC. The chain is built from TRBV6-2 or TRBV6-3 and TRBJ2-6; the D gene is possibly TRBD1 (5 bases). This CDR3 region has 16 residues. The V and J ends lost 4 bases and 0 bases respectively, with 10 bases between them. Germline lookup yields CDR1 MNHEY and CDR2 SVGEGT.